The 20 T cell receptor beta chains in this list originate from one sample, sequenced in a study of response to subunit inactivated influenza vaccine. TCRdb recomputed calls from the RT-PCR reads with MiXCR, one row per CDR3 protein. The table has 150,000 or so distinct CDR3 sequences, approximately 10% seen once. Source: non-naive T cells sorted from PBMCs, taken roughly 48 days after vaccination. The receptors originated from a man aged 50 to 60 who received an inactivated influenza vaccine.

This clonotype was counted many times. This chain uses TRBV6-2 or TRBV6-3 with TRBJ2-4; D may correspond to TRBD1 or TRBD2 (5 bases each). This CDR3 contains 15 residues. Germline V gene lookup returns CDR1 MNHEY and CDR2 SVGEGT. The germline V and J ends were trimmed by 2 bases and 1 base, with 9 bases remaining between them. CDR3 in amino acids: CASSYEWGAKNIQYF. In DNA, the CDR3 is TGTGCCAGCAGTTACGAGTGGGGGGCCAAAAACATTCAGTACTTC.

The J gene is TRBJ2-7, the V gene TRBV27, with no clear D. CDR1 and CDR2 from the germline V gene are MNHEY and SMNVEV (reference sequence). The germline V and J ends were trimmed by 5 bases and 0 bases, with 23 bases remaining between them. There are 18 residues in the CDR3. CDR3 sequence reads: CASSPIRSWAVSSYEQYF. The DNA of the CDR3 is TGTGCCAGCAGTCCAATAAGGTCCTGGGCTGTCAGCTCCTACGAGCAGTACTTC.

This clonotype was counted only a few times. This chain uses TRBV27 with TRBJ2-5; 7 positions match TRBD2. The trim removed 5 bases at V and 5 bases at J, leaving 5 bases unmatched. CDR3 length equals 13 residues. Germline loops: CDR1 MNHEY, CDR2 SMNVEV (reference sequence). This CDR3 reads CASSPWGGETQYF. The CDR3 DNA follows: TGTGCCAGCAGTCCTTGGGGAGGGGAGACCCAGTACTTC.

This clonotype appeared many times. The chain has TRBV20-1 and TRBJ2-6; the D is unclear. Germline loops: CDR1 DFQATT, CDR2 SNEGSKA (reference sequence). Trimming removed 7 bases from V and 0 bases from J, with 4 bases in between. The CDR3 consists of 12 residues. The CDR3 here is CSGNSGANVLTF. CDR3 sequence (DNA): TGCAGTGGGAACTCTGGGGCCAACGTCCTGACTTTC.

The rearrangement links TRBV4-3 to TRBJ2-7; D may be TRBD1 (6 bases). This CDR3 contains 14 residues. The germline V gene has CDR1 LGHNA and CDR2 YSLEER. Trimming cost V 4 bases and J 5 bases, with 15 bases left between them. In nucleotides, the CDR3 is TGCGCCAGCAGCCGGACGGACAGAGTTCACGAGCAGTACTTC. As protein: CASSRTDRVHEQYF.

The chain combines TRBV6-5 with TRBJ2-5; 7 nucleotides line up with TRBD2. The CDR3 spans 14 residues. The ends lost 4 bases at V and 2 bases at J; junction bases unmatched: 4. The V gene's germline CDR1 is MNHEY and CDR2 SVGAGI. In nucleotides, the CDR3 is TGTGCCAGCAGTTGGCTAGCGGCGCAAGAGACCCAGTACTTC. This sequence encodes CASSWLAAQETQYF.

There are many counts of this clonotype. This chain links TRBV27 with TRBJ2-1; 7 bases agree with TRBD1. The CDR3 extends over 13 amino acids. Germline V gives CDR1 MNHEY, CDR2 SMNVEV (reference sequence). V was pared by 3 bases and J by 15 bases, with 11 bases of the junction left unmatched. The chain's CDR3 is CASSFVDRVTMFF. CDR3 DNA sequence: TGTGCCAGCAGTTTCGTCGACAGGGTGACTATGTTCTTC.

This clonotype showed up many times. The rearrangement links TRBV5-1 to TRBJ2-2, with 7 nucleotides matching TRBD2. This CDR3 contains 15 residues. Germline V gene sequence: CDR1 SGHRS, CDR2 YFSETQ. V lost 4 bases, J lost 5 bases, and 8 bases stayed unmatched. The CDR3: CASSPAGTKTGELFF. In DNA, the CDR3 is TGCGCCAGCAGCCCGGCCGGGACTAAAACCGGGGAGCTGTTTTTT.

This clonotype was recorded at least ten times. The chain links TRBV5-5 to TRBJ2-7; TRBD1 matches at 9 bases. The CDR3 consists of 17 residues. Per the germline V gene, CDR1 is SGHKS and CDR2 is YYEKEE (reference sequence). Trimming at V came to 1 base and at J to 3 bases, leaving 11 bases not matched to a gene. CDR3 sequence: CASSLRVQGAGYYEQYF. As DNA, the CDR3 is TGTGCCAGCAGCTTGAGGGTACAGGGGGCTGGGTACTACGAGCAGTACTTC.

V is TRBV29-1 and J is TRBJ2-4, with no clear D. V lost 5 bases and J lost 1, with 15 bases in between. Germline V gene data show CDR1 as SQVTM and CDR2 as ANQGSEA. This CDR3 has 15 residues. DNA for the CDR3: TGCAGCGTTACGATGAAACTGATGGCCAAAAACATTCAGTACTTC. Translated: CSVTMKLMAKNIQYF.

This clonotype appeared many times. The chain uses TRBV7-2 and TRBJ2-5; D gene ambiguous. Trimming took off 2 bases at V and 3 bases at J, with 7 bases between the two ends. The CDR3 sequence is 13 residues long. The germline CDR1 and CDR2 sequences are SGHTA and FQGNSA. For the CDR3, the DNA is TGTGCCAGCAGCTTATTTGGGAAAGAGACCCAGTACTTC. Encoded protein: CASSLFGKETQYF.

This chain joins TRBV20-1 and TRBJ2-7, with TRBD1 matching 8 bases. The ends lost 5 bases at V and 2 bases at J; junction bases unmatched: 2. The CDR3 totals 12 residues. Germline assignment: CDR1 DFQATT and CDR2 SNEGSKA (reference sequence). CDR3 bases: TGCAGTGCTGCGGACAGGGCCTACGAGCAGTACTTC. It is translated as CSAADRAYEQYF.

The rearrangement joins TRBV7-2 to TRBJ1-2; tentative D call: TRBD1 (6 bases). V shed 5 bases and J shed 4 bases, with 11 bases lying between them. Germline V CDR1 and CDR2: SGHTA, FQGNSA. The CDR3 consists of 13 residues. This CDR3 reads CASSPKGGYGYTF. CDR3 DNA sequence: TGTGCCAGCAGCCCGAAGGGGGGCTATGGCTACACCTTC.

This clonotype was seen a handful of times. This chain links TRBV7-9 with TRBJ2-3; tentative D call: TRBD2 (6 bases). Germline-derived CDR1 and CDR2 are SEHNR and FQNEAQ (reference sequence). Between the trimmed V and J ends, which lost 4 bases and 0 bases, there was a span of 14 bases. This CDR3 contains 16 residues. The CDR3 loop is CASSYPGLTSTDTQYF. CDR3 sequence (DNA): TGTGCCAGCAGCTATCCCGGACTAACTAGCACAGATACGCAGTATTTT.

This chain links TRBV9 with TRBJ1-1, with D maybe TRBD1 (5 bases). V lost 0 bases and J 3 bases, leaving 6 bases between the germline ends. Germline V gene data show CDR1 as SGDLS and CDR2 as YYNGEE. This CDR3 comprises 13 residues. CDR3 residues: CASSVAGDTEAFF. The DNA for the CDR3 is TGTGCCAGCAGCGTAGCGGGGGACACTGAAGCTTTCTTT.

The chain carries TRBV12-3 or TRBV12-4 and TRBJ1-2; tentatively, D is TRBD1 (5 bases). This CDR3 is 14 amino acids long. Trimming left V 4 bases short and J 8 bases short, with 17 bases between. The CDR3 sequence is CASSYPRGSRGYTF. Here the CDR3 DNA reads TGTGCCAGCAGTTACCCCCGGGGCAGTCGGGGCTACACCTTC.

This clonotype was observed a handful of times. CDR3 residues: CASSFSYPTTDTQYF. The CDR3 DNA sequence: TGCGCCAGCAGCTTTAGCTACCCGACCACAGATACGCAGTATTTT. The chain has TRBV5-1 and TRBJ2-3, with no clear D. The germline V gene encodes CDR1 SGHRS and CDR2 YFSETQ. The CDR3 consists of 15 residues. V was clipped by 2 bases and J by 2 bases, with 12 bases between them.

This clonotype came up many times. The V gene is TRBV3-1, the J gene TRBJ2-5; 11 nucleotides match TRBD2. CDR3 length: 18 residues. J was trimmed by 1 base and V by 2 bases; bases with no gene match: 9. Germline-derived CDR1 and CDR2 are LGHDT and YNNKEL (reference sequence). The CDR3 here is CASSQPGSGTSGQETQYF. The CDR3 coding sequence is TGTGCCAGCAGCCAACCGGGGTCTGGGACTAGCGGCCAAGAGACCCAGTACTTC.

Many counts were recorded for this clonotype. V is TRBV7-2 and J is TRBJ2-1; D might be TRBD1 or TRBD2, each matching 5 bases. Trimming left V 5 bases short and J 13 bases short, with 21 bases between. Germline loops: CDR1 SGHTA, CDR2 FQGNSA. The CDR3 is 14 amino acids. CDR3 sequence (DNA): TGTGCCAGCAGCCCCCAGCCCGATGGGACCAGACAGTTCTTC. It yields the protein CASSPQPDGTRQFF.

This chain links TRBV24-1 with TRBJ2-3; tentative D call: TRBD2 (6 bases). V was trimmed by 1 base and J by 0 bases, leaving 13 bases between them. This CDR3 has 17 amino acids. Germline V gene sequence: CDR1 KGHDR, CDR2 SFDVKD. CDR3 DNA sequence: TGTGCCACCAGTGATTTTGGACTAATTTCTAGCACAGATACGCAGTATTTT. Amino acid sequence: CATSDFGLISSTDTQYF.